The 23 T cell receptor beta chains below come from one sample, sequenced in a study of pediatric ulcerative colitis. The assay was immunoSEQ multiplex PCR, and TCRdb's table has in-frame clones only and misses some. The sample comprises some 60,000 clones, around 80% of which are singletons, and roughly 5.2% rests with the top ten. The sample comprised blood. The origin of the receptors is a boy aged 5-17 years with moderate ulcerative colitis.

V usage is TRBV5-1 and J usage is TRBJ2-3; perhaps TRBD2 as D (6 bases). CDR3 size: 15 residues. The germline CDR1 and CDR2 sequences are SGHRS and YFSETQ. V dropped 3 bases and J dropped 3 bases, with 14 bases sitting between them. The CDR3 bases are TGCGCCAGCAGCTCAGGGAGTGGGGGGACAGATACGCAGTATTTT. Translation: CASSSGSGGTDTQYF.

This sequence joins TRBV29-1 and TRBJ2-3; tentatively, D is TRBD2 (5 bases). There are 15 residues in the CDR3. V lost 6 bases and J 0 bases, leaving 16 bases between the germline ends. The germline V gene has CDR1 SQVTM and CDR2 ANQGSEA. In DNA form, the CDR3 reads TGCAGCGTCCGTCCGGTGGCGGGTAGCACAGATACGCAGTATTTT. It is translated as CSVRPVAGSTDTQYF.

The chain uses TRBV11-2 and TRBJ2-2; D is possibly TRBD1 or TRBD2 (6 bases each). Germline loops: CDR1 SGHAT, CDR2 FQNNGV. CDR3 length: 16 residues. V was shortened by 2 bases and J by 1 base, with 11 bases between the two germline ends. CDR3 in amino acids: CASSLWGARNTGELFF. The CDR3 nucleotides read TGTGCCAGCAGCTTATGGGGGGCGCGGAACACCGGGGAGCTGTTTTTT.

The chain couples TRBV29-1 to TRBJ1-2; TRBD1 agrees at 7 bases. The length of the CDR3 is 13 residues. The trim removed 6 bases at V and 8 bases at J, leaving 12 bases unmatched. The germline gives CDR1 SQVTM, CDR2 ANQGSEA. Here the CDR3 DNA reads TGCAGCGTCTTTTACAGGGGAATGGAGGGCTACACCTTC. Translation: CSVFYRGMEGYTF. The whole variable domain, filled in from reference TRBV29-1 and TRBJ1-2, reads SAVISQKPSRDICQRGTSLTIQCQVDSQVTMMFWYRQQPGQSLTLIATANQGSEATYESGFVIDKFPISRPNLTFSTLTVSNMSPEDSSIYLCSVFYRGMEGYTFGSGTRLTVV.

V gene TRBV7-9 combines with J gene TRBJ1-1, with unresolved D. This CDR3 has 14 amino acids. Between the trimmed V and J ends, which lost 5 bases and 7 bases, there was a span of 17 bases. From germline, CDR1 is SEHNR and CDR2 FQNEAQ (reference sequence). CDR3 nucleotides: TGTGCCAGCAGCCACTCCGGATCCGGCCGTGAAGCTTTCTTT. The encoded protein is CASSHSGSGREAFF. The whole variable domain, filled in from reference TRBV7-9 and TRBJ1-1, reads DTGVSQNPRHKITKRGQNVTFRCDPISEHNRLYWYRQTLGQGPEFLTYFQNEAQLEKSRLLSDRFSAERPKGSFSTLEIQRTEQGDSAMYLCASSHSGSGREAFFGQGTRLTVV.

J is TRBJ2-5 and V is TRBV5-6, with 14 bases aligning to TRBD2. Losses at the gene ends were 4 bases for V and 6 bases for J; bases not matched to a gene: 11. The CDR3 length is 17 residues. The germline gives CDR1 SGHDT, CDR2 YYEEEE. CDR3 DNA sequence: TGTGCCAGCAGCCAGGGACTAGCGGGGGCCAATCAGAAGACCCAGTACTTC. Amino acid sequence: CASSQGLAGANQKTQYF.

This clone appeared a single time. The gene calls are TRBV10-1 and TRBJ2-1, with D perhaps TRBD2 (5 bases). The CDR3 sequence is 15 residues long. Trimming took 7 bases from V and 2 from J, leaving 15 bases between them. Per the germline V gene, CDR1 is WNHNN and CDR2 is SYGVQD (reference sequence). The CDR3 coding sequence is TGCGCCAGCAAACTCAGGACTCCCGCCTACAATGAGCAGTTCTTC. Encoded protein: CASKLRTPAYNEQFF.

The rearrangement joins TRBV27 to TRBJ2-1; TRBD1 might be the D (6 bases). Germline loops: CDR1 MNHEY, CDR2 SMNVEV (reference sequence). CDR3 length: 17 residues. Deletions cut 7 bases from V and 0 bases from J, with 19 bases between. The CDR3 DNA follows: TGTGCCAGCACCCACACCCAATCGGACAGCTCCTACAATGAGCAGTTCTTC. It encodes CASTHTQSDSSYNEQFF.

This chain joins TRBV7-9 and TRBJ2-7; D gene unclear. The CDR3 has 15 residues. Germline CDR1 is SEHNR and CDR2 is FQNEAQ (reference sequence). The V gene lost 6 bases and the J gene lost 3 bases, with 18 bases spanning the gap. The CDR3 nucleotides read TGTGCCAGCAGTCTACTAAGGATCGAGAACTACGAGCAGTACTTC. This encodes CASSLLRIENYEQYF. The full variable domain, with the rest looked up from reference TRBV7-9 and TRBJ2-7, is DTGVSQNPRHKITKRGQNVTFRCDPISEHNRLYWYRQTLGQGPEFLTYFQNEAQLEKSRLLSDRFSAERPKGSFSTLEIQRTEQGDSAMYLCASSLLRIENYEQYFGPGTRLTVT.

Regarding this clone: The same CDR3 arises from other DNA sequences in this sample as well. This chain connects TRBV13 to TRBJ2-7; 7 bases are a match to TRBD1. Germline V lookup: CDR1 PRHDT, CDR2 FYEKMQ (reference sequence). The CDR3 runs to 18 residues. After removal of 4 bases from V and 1 base from J, the junction contained 16 bases not matched to a gene. CDR3 DNA: TGTGCCAGCAGCTCCAGAGAGATGACAGGGTTCCCTTCCTACGAGCAGTACTTC. It specifies CASSSREMTGFPSYEQYF. The whole variable domain, remainder taken from reference TRBV13 and TRBJ2-7, is AAGVIQSPRHLIKEKRETATLKCYPIPRHDTVYWYQQGPGQDPQFLISFYEKMQSDKGSIPDRFSAQQFSDYHSELNMSSLELGDSALYFCASSSREMTGFPSYEQYFGPGTRLTVT.

The V gene is TRBV7-8, the J gene TRBJ2-7, with D perhaps matching TRBD1 (6 bases). Deletions cut 3 bases from V and 13 bases from J, with 28 bases between. The CDR3 runs 16 residues. Germline-derived CDR1 and CDR2 are SGHVS and FQNEAQ. CDR3 nucleotide sequence: TGTGCCAGCAGCTTGTTCCCCTTAGTCGAATACGGACAGCGCTACTTC. This gives the protein CASSLFPLVEYGQRYF.

This clone was detected only a few times. The genes are TRBV7-9 and TRBJ2-7, with 12 positions matching TRBD1. This CDR3 is 18 amino acids long. Germline V gene sequence: CDR1 SEHNR, CDR2 FQNEAQ (reference sequence). After removal of 4 bases from V and 4 bases from J, the junction contained 14 bases not matched to a gene. In nucleotides, the CDR3 is TGTGCCAGCAGCTCACAGGGACAGGGGGCTACTCCGGATTACGAGCAGTACTTC. It translates to CASSSQGQGATPDYEQYF.

J is TRBJ2-7 and V is TRBV5-1, with 7 bases aligning to TRBD1. Trimming at V came to 3 bases and at J to 3 bases, leaving 3 bases not matched to a gene. CDR3 length equals 13 residues. The germline V gene has CDR1 SGHRS and CDR2 YFSETQ. The CDR3 DNA follows: TGCGCCAGCAGCTCCCGGGACAGCTACGAGCAGTACTTC. It is translated as CASSSRDSYEQYF.

The J gene is TRBJ1-4, the V gene TRBV6-5, with D possibly matching TRBD1 (5 bases). The CDR3 runs 13 residues. Trimming stripped 4 bases from V and 6 bases from J, with 9 bases between. Germline V gene sequence: CDR1 MNHEY, CDR2 SVGAGI. The DNA of the CDR3 is TGTGCCAGCAGTTCCCAGGGATATGAAAAACTGTTTTTT. Translating it yields CASSSQGYEKLFF.

The chain couples TRBV19 to TRBJ1-2, with D unclear. Germline CDR1 LNHDA, CDR2 SQIVND (reference sequence). The CDR3 is 16 amino acids. V lost 5 bases and J lost 5, with 21 bases in between. The CDR3 protein is CASSSHRTHGEYGYTF. In nucleotides, the CDR3 is TGTGCCAGTAGTTCCCACCGAACGCACGGGGAGTATGGCTACACCTTC.

The V call is TRBV20-1, the J call TRBJ2-7; TRBD2 matches 7 bases. The CDR3 runs 11 residues. Losses at the gene ends were 2 bases for V and 8 bases for J; bases not matched to a gene: 3. Germline loops: CDR1 DFQATT, CDR2 SNEGSKA (reference sequence). Here the CDR3 reads CSARIGGKQYF. The DNA of the CDR3 is TGCAGTGCTAGAATCGGGGGGAAGCAGTACTTC.

The chain couples TRBV2 to TRBJ1-2; D is uncertain. The CDR3 extends over 13 amino acids. Looked up from germline, CDR1 is SNHLY and CDR2 is FYNNEI. V was cut by 4 bases and J by 2 bases, with 8 bases left in between. CDR3 region: CASSAKKNYGYTF. The CDR3 bases are TGTGCCAGCAGTGCTAAGAAGAACTATGGCTACACCTTC.

In its sample, this clone was seen a few times. This chain joins TRBV10-3 and TRBJ1-1, with 9 bases matching TRBD1. Trimming removed 5 bases from V and 5 bases from J; junction bases left unmatched: 6. This CDR3 is built from 14 residues. Germline V gene lookup returns CDR1 ENHRY and CDR2 SYGVKD. This CDR3 is CAISTGTGKTEAFF. CDR3 in DNA: TGTGCCATCAGTACCGGGACAGGGAAAACTGAAGCTTTCTTT.

This clone appeared a single time. The V gene is TRBV5-1, the J gene TRBJ2-7; TRBD2 matches 12 bases. J was trimmed by 0 bases and V by 4 bases; bases with no gene match: 5. CDR3 size: 16 residues. CDR1 is SGHRS, CDR2 YFSETQ, per germline. The CDR3 loop is CASSIRTSGNSYEQYF. The CDR3 DNA reads as TGCGCCAGCAGCATACGGACTAGCGGGAACTCCTACGAGCAGTACTTC. Variable domain in full (rest from reference TRBV5-1 and TRBJ2-7): KAGVTQTPRYLIKTRGQQVTLSCSPISGHRSVSWYQQTPGQGLQFLFEYFSETQRNKGNFPGRFSGRQFSNSRSEMNVSTLELGDSALYLCASSIRTSGNSYEQYFGPGTRLTVT.

J is TRBJ1-2 and V is TRBV6-4, with a tentative D call TRBD1 (5 bases). Trimming shortened V by 6 bases and J by 0 bases, and 11 bases separated the two germline ends. CDR1 and CDR2 from the germline V gene are MRHNA and SNTAGT. The CDR3 spans 14 residues. The chain's CDR3 is CASRLRVSNYGYTF. CDR3 nucleotide sequence: TGTGCCAGCAGACTCAGGGTTTCTAACTATGGCTACACCTTC.

The rearrangement uses TRBV6-6 and TRBJ2-7; D is perhaps TRBD1 (5 bases). Trimming cost V 6 bases and J 7 bases, with 25 bases left between them. The CDR3 spans 16 residues. In germline, CDR1 is MNHNY, CDR2 SVGAGI (reference sequence). CDR3 sequence: CASRSSRGPASWEQYF. The CDR3 DNA reads as TGTGCCAGCAGATCAAGTAGGGGCCCTGCGTCATGGGAGCAGTACTTC.

The chain links TRBV2 to TRBJ1-3; 7 positions agree with TRBD1. The V and J ends lost 9 bases and 4 bases, in that order; junction bases with no gene match: 6. The CDR3 totals 13 residues. Germline CDR1 and CDR2: SNHLY and FYNNEI. CDR3 DNA sequence: TGTGCCAGAAAGGGGGCTGGAGGAAACACCATATATTTT. It is translated as CARKGAGGNTIYF. The whole variable domain, filled in from reference TRBV2 and TRBJ1-3, reads EPEVTQTPSHQVTQMGQEVILRCVPISNHLYFYWYRQILGQKVEFLVSFYNNEISEKSEIFDDQFSVERPDGSNFTLKIRSTKLEDSAMYFCARKGAGGNTIYFGEGSWLTVV.

The chain combines TRBV7-9 with TRBJ1-5, with D perhaps TRBD1 (5 bases). V shed 5 bases and J shed 8 bases, with 10 bases lying between them. The CDR3 runs 12 residues. From germline, CDR1 is SEHNR and CDR2 FQNEAQ (reference sequence). For the CDR3, the DNA is TGTGCCAGCAGCCCCGGGGGGGAGCCCCAGCATTTT. Protein sequence: CASSPGGEPQHF.